This T cell receptor beta chain was documented in a study of blood T cell repertoires in COVID-19. Overall study context: Specimens from acute and convalescent COVID-19 originated in the United States, Italy and Spain. PBMCs, B-cell-depleted T cells, or T cells were the source of the cDNA or gDNA that made up the material.

In the original processing: For nucleated cells, counts were estimated from reference gene primer amplification. Generated by immunoSEQ multiplex PCR, the TCRdb table keeps only in-frame clones and is missing some. The DNA gave D and trimming, while V, J and clone size come from that table. Counted here are approximately 210,000 clones, 83% occurring once; the ten biggest clones make up 2.5%. Trimming pared 5 bases from V and 8 bases from J, leaving 9 bases between. CDR3 length: 12 residues. Germline lookup yields CDR1 LNHDA and CDR2 SQIVND (reference sequence). Sample: peripheral blood. This sequence was found in a woman aged 40 to 50 with active or convalescent COVID-19. J is TRBJ1-4 and V is TRBV19; D is unclear. DNA of the CDR3: TGTGCCAGTAGTCCAAACAGAGAAAAACTGTTTTTT. Amino acids: CASSPNREKLFF. Full variable domain (remainder filled in from reference TRBV19 and TRBJ1-4): DGGITQSPKYLFRKEGQNVTLSCEQNLNHDAMYWYRQDPGQGLRLIYYSQIVNDFQKGDIAEGYSVSREKKESFPLTVTSAQKNPTAFYLCASSPNREKLFFGSGTQLSVL.